This T cell receptor (beta chain) was captured in a study of shared clonotypes between healthy human individuals. Trimming removed 5 bases at V and 4 bases at J, with 13 bases between. Germline V CDR1 and CDR2: MDHEN, SYDVKM. CDR3 length equals 14 residues. Study results and limitations: Donor clonotype sharing was expected to depend on sequencing depth.

As for this clone: Antigen unknown.

Only CD45RO-negative cells positively selected for CCR7 counted as naive CD8 cells, so terminally differentiated effector memory CD45RA+ cells were excluded. HIV-negative, healthy adults without recent acute infections or vaccinations were the donors. Clones were sequenced by immunoSEQ multiplex PCR, and TCRdb holds only the in-frame ones, with some missing. Of about 2.1 million clones listed, approximately 92% are singletons. The receptor comes from a man aged 18 to 29 in good health. Some clones in this sample may be carry-over from other donors' samples. The chain uses TRBV28 and TRBJ2-3; D gene uncertain. The specimen sequenced was naive CD8+ T cells from PBMCs. The CDR3 DNA reads as TGTGCCAGCAGTCTGGGGTCTATCGCAGATACGCAGTATTTT. Translation: CASSLGSIADTQYF.